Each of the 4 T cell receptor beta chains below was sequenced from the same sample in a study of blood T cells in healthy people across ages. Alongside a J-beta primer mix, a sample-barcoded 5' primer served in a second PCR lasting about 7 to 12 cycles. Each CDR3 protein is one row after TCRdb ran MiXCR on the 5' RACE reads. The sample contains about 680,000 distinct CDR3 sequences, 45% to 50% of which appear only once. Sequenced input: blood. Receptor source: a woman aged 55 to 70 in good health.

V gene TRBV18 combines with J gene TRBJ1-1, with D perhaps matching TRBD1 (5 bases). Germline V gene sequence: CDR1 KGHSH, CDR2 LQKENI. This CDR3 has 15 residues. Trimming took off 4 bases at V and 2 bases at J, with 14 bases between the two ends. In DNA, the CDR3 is TGTGCCAGCTCACTCGATAGGAGGGGAAACACTGAAGCTTTCTTT. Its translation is CASSLDRRGNTEAFF. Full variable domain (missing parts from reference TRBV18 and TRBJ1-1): NAGVMQNPRHLVRRRGQEARLRCSPMKGHSHVYWYRQLPEEGLKFMVYLQKENIIDESGMPKERFSAEFPKEGPSILRIQQVVRGDSAAYFCASSLDRRGNTEAFFGQGTRLTVV.

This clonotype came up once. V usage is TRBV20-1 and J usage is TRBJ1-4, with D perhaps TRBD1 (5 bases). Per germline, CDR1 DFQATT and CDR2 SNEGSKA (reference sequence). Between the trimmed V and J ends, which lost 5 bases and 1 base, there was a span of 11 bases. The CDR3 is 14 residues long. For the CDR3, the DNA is TGCAGTGCTGGCAGGGAAGGAACTAATGAAAAACTGTTTTTT. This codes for CSAGREGTNEKLFF.

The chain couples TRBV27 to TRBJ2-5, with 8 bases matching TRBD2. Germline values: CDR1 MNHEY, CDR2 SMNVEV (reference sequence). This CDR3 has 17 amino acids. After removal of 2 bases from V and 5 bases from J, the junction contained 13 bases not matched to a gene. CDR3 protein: CASSLTPVAGTGETQYF. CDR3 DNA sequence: TGTGCCAGCAGTTTAACCCCTGTAGCGGGAACGGGGGAGACCCAGTACTTC.

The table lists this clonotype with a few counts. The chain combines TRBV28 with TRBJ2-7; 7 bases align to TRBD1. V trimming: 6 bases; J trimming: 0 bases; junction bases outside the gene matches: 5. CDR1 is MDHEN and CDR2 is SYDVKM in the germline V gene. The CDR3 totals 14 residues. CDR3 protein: CASSRQGLSYEQYF. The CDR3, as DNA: TGTGCCAGCAGCCGACAGGGCCTCTCCTACGAGCAGTACTTC.